The 5 T cell receptor beta chains listed next were all sequenced from one sample in a study of blood T cell repertoires in COVID-19. Sequenced by immunoSEQ multiplex PCR; TCRdb stores in-frame clones only, minus some. This sample has under 300,000 clones, with around 90% found just once. The sequenced material came from peripheral blood. These receptor sequences come from a woman in her sixties or seventies with COVID-19, enrolled during active disease.

This clone was counted once. The genes are TRBV7-8 and TRBJ1-2; TRBD1 matches 7 bases. Germline assignment: CDR1 SGHVS and CDR2 FQNEAQ. J was trimmed by 3 bases and V by 3 bases; bases with no gene match: 7. The CDR3 has 15 residues. The DNA for the CDR3 is TGTGCCAGCAGCTTTGGCCAGGGGGTTGACTATGGCTACACCTTC. Amino acids: CASSFGQGVDYGYTF.

The chain combines TRBV5-1 with TRBJ2-1; TRBD2 aligns across 13 bases. V lost 0 bases and J lost 9; bases outside the gene matches: 3. The CDR3 is 15 amino acids. Per germline, CDR1 SGHRS and CDR2 YFSETQ. CDR3 nucleotides: TGCGCCAGCAGCTTGGGACTAGCGGGGGGCAGTGAGCAGTTCTTC. Translation: CASSLGLAGGSEQFF.

The rearrangement joins TRBV5-4 to TRBJ1-1, with no clear D. This CDR3 comprises 15 residues. V lost 1 base and J 0 bases, leaving 10 bases between the germline ends. Per the germline V gene, CDR1 is SGHNT and CDR2 is YYREEE (reference sequence). Written as DNA, the CDR3 is TGTGCCAGCAGCTTGTACGGTTTGGTGAACACTGAAGCTTTCTTT. It translates to CASSLYGLVNTEAFF.

The rearrangement uses TRBV30 and TRBJ2-5, with TRBD1 as a possible D gene (6 bases). Trimming left V 0 bases short and J 7 bases short, with 12 bases between. This CDR3 contains 13 residues. Germline loops: CDR1 GTSNPN, CDR2 SVGIG (reference sequence). The chain's CDR3 is CAWSVRDMGTQYF. CDR3 DNA sequence: TGTGCCTGGAGTGTCCGGGACATGGGGACCCAGTACTTC.

The chain is built from TRBV9 and TRBJ2-3; TRBD1 matches at 7 bases. This CDR3 is built from 15 residues. Germline values: CDR1 SGDLS, CDR2 YYNGEE. The J segment lost 4 bases and the V segment lost 2 bases, leaving 7 bases of the junction unmatched. The CDR3 sequence is CASSVSPQGADTQYF. In DNA, the CDR3 is TGTGCCAGCAGCGTTTCTCCGCAGGGGGCAGATACGCAGTATTTT.